The TCR beta chain described here comes from a study of T cell repertoires in cytomegalovirus infection. Study details: Both CMV infection and a matching HLA type were indicated by public TCR beta signatures. Whole-study findings and limits: Cumulative public TCR beta family frequency identified CMV carriers with the relevant HLA. HLA-C-restricted TCR beta clonotypes specific for CMV led the ex vivo response.

A single record per CDR3 protein comes from TCRdb applying MiXCR to the reads. The repertoire holds 350,000 to 500,000 distinct CDR3 sequences, with under 40% as singletons. The germline V gene encodes CDR1 SGHAT and CDR2 FQDESV (reference sequence). This CDR3 spans 14 amino acids. This clonotype was detected only once. Its antigen is not identified. One base away lies a much larger clone, so this may be a sequencing read error. The chain is built from TRBV11-1 and TRBJ1-1; D is undetermined. The TCR originated in a human donor in good health (CMV status not recorded). Some clones in this sample may be carry-over from other donors' samples. Material: PBMCs. The CDR3, as DNA: TGTGCCAGCAGCTTAGAACGGATGAACACTGAATCTTTCTTT. This sequence encodes CASSLERMNTESFF.